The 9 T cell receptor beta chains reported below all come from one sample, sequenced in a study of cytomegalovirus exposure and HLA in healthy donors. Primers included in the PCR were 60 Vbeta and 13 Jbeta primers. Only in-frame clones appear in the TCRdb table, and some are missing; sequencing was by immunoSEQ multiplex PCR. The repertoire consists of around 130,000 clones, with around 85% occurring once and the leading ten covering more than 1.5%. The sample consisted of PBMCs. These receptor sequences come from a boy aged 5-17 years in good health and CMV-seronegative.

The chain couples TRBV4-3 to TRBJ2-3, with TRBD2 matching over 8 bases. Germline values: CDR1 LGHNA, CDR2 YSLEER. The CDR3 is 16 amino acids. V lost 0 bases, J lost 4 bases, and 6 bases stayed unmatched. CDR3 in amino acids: CASSQDGAGAADTQYF. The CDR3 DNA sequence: TGCGCCAGCAGCCAAGATGGAGCGGGGGCTGCAGATACGCAGTATTTT.

CDR3 bases: TGTGCCAGCAGTGAAGGACCTCCAGAAGGCGGGAAACTGTTTTTT. This sequence encodes CASSEGPPEGGKLFF. The J gene is TRBJ1-4, the V gene TRBV2; D is uncertain. Trimming removed 1 base from V and 11 bases from J, with 17 bases in between. This CDR3 comprises 15 residues. Germline V gene data show CDR1 as SNHLY and CDR2 as FYNNEI.

This CDR3 is CASSRKRQGDYGYTF. Written as DNA, the CDR3 is TGTGCCAGCAGTCGGAAGAGGCAGGGGGACTATGGCTACACCTTC. The V gene is TRBV9, the J gene TRBJ1-2, with 7 bases fitting TRBD1. J lost 3 bases, V lost 5 bases, and 10 bases had no gene match. The CDR3 is 15 amino acids. Germline CDR1 is SGDLS and CDR2 is YYNGEE.

Written as DNA, the CDR3 is TGTGCCAGCTCACCACCTGACGGGAGACCCTACGAGCAGTACTTC. Protein: CASSPPDGRPYEQYF. The J gene is TRBJ2-7, the V gene TRBV18; possibly TRBD2 for D (6 bases). The CDR3 totals 15 residues. The germline V and J ends were trimmed by 0 bases and 2 bases, with 11 bases remaining between them. Germline loops: CDR1 KGHSH, CDR2 LQKENI.

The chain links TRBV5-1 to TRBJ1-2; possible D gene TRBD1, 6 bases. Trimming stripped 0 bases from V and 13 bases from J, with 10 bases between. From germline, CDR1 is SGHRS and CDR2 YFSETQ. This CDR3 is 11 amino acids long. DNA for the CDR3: TGCGCCAGCAGCTTGGACAGGGAAATCACCTTC. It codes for CASSLDREITF.

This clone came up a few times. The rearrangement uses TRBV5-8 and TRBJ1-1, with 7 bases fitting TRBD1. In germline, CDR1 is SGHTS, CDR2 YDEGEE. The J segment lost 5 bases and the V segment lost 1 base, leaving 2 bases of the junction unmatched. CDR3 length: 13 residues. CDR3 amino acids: CASSLYRGTEAFF. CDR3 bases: TGTGCCAGCAGCTTGTACAGGGGAACTGAAGCTTTCTTT.

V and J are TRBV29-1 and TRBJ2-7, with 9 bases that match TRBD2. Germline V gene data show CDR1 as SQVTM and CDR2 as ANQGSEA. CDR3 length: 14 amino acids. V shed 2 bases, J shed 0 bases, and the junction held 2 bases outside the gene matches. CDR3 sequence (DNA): TGCAGCGTTGAACTAGCGGGAATCTCCTACGAGCAGTACTTC. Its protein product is CSVELAGISYEQYF.

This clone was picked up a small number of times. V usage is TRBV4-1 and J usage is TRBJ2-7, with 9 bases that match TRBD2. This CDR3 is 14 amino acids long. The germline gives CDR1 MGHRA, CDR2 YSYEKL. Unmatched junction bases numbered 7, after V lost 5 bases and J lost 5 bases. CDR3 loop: CASSKLAGIDEQYF. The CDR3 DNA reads TGCGCCAGCAGCAAGCTAGCGGGAATTGACGAGCAGTACTTC.

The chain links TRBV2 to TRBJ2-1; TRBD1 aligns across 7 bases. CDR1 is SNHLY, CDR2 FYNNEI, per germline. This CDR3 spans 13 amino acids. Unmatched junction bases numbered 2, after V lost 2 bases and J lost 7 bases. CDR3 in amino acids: CASSEPQGNEQFF. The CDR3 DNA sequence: TGTGCCAGCAGTGAACCACAGGGGAATGAGCAGTTCTTC. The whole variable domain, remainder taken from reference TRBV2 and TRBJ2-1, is EPEVTQTPSHQVTQMGQEVILRCVPISNHLYFYWYRQILGQKVEFLVSFYNNEISEKSEIFDDQFSVERPDGSNFTLKIRSTKLEDSAMYFCASSEPQGNEQFFGPGTRLTVL.